The T cell receptor beta chain described here comes from a study of blood T cell repertoires in COVID-19. Study in general: Material from acute and convalescent COVID-19 was sourced from the United States, Italy and Spain. In each case, the material was cDNA or gDNA derived from T cells, B-cell-depleted T cells, or PBMCs.

The CDR3 spans 16 residues. Trimming at V came to 3 bases and at J to 4 bases, leaving 9 bases not matched to a gene. In germline, CDR1 is SEHNR, CDR2 FQNEAQ (reference sequence). In the authors' workflow: Researchers report that nucleated cell counts were estimated from reference gene primer amplification. Data came from immunoSEQ multiplex PCR; TCRdb stores just in-frame clones and leaves some out. V, J and clone size are taken as reported in that table, and D and trimming were inferred from the DNA itself. The sample shows about 130,000 clones, around 73% of them seen only once. The chain has TRBV7-9 and TRBJ1-3; 7 bases match TRBD1. Source material: peripheral blood. The receptor was derived from a man in his sixties who had recovered from COVID-19. The DNA of the CDR3 is TGTGCCAGCAGCTTTGGTACAGGGGTTTCAGGAAACACCATATATTTT. Translation: CASSFGTGVSGNTIYF.